The rows below give T cell receptor beta chains drawn from one sample of a study of post-analysis software for immune sequencing data. Via MiXCR, TCRdb re-called the PCR reads, giving one row per CDR3 protein. The sample shows roughly 410,000 distinct CDR3 sequences, about a third of them seen only once. Specimen: blood. The receptors stem from a girl aged 10 to 17 with multiple sclerosis. Both conserved end residues are part of each CDR3. The order of the fields is D gene, clone size, V gene, J gene, CDR3 protein, CDR3 DNA. A D gene is named only where the DNA matches it firmly. Only part of the rows carry a size: once, few, many, or a class if the clone is expanded.

-	many	TRBV27	TRBJ2-1	CATQNGGLYNEQFF	TGTGCCACCCAGAACGGGGGGCTATACAATGAGCAGTTCTTC
TRBD1	few	TRBV7-2	TRBJ2-7	CASSWTGALYEQYF	TGTGCCAGCAGCTGGACAGGGGCGCTCTACGAGCAGTACTTC
-	-	TRBV30	TRBJ1-6	CAWSANNSPLHF	TGTGCCTGGAGTGCCAATAATTCACCCCTCCACTTT
-	many	TRBV3-1	TRBJ1-1	CASSQEVSNTEAFF	TGTGCCAGCAGCCAAGAGGTCTCCAACACTGAAGCTTTCTTT
TRBD1	-	TRBV7-2	TRBJ1-4	CASSLQQGALEKLFF	TGTGCCAGCAGCTTACAACAGGGGGCACTCGAAAAACTGTTTTTT
-	-	TRBV6-5	TRBJ1-4	CASSYGQGGEKLFF	TGTGCCAGCAGTTACGGGCAGGGAGGCGAAAAACTGTTTTTT
-	few	TRBV7-2	TRBJ2-5	CASSYYLARGQETQYF	TGTGCCAGCAGCTACTACCTGGCTCGGGGCCAAGAGACCCAGTACTTC
-	-	TRBV12-3/TRBV12-4	TRBJ1-2	CASSPLIGEISGYTF	TGTGCCAGCAGTCCCCTCATCGGGGAAATCAGTGGCTACACCTTC
-	-	TRBV3-1	TRBJ1-5	CASSRQDSNQPQHF	TGTGCCAGCAGCCGACAGGATAGCAACCAGCCCCAGCATTTT
TRBD1	few	TRBV6-2/TRBV6-3	TRBJ1-5	CASSVGTGHQPQHF	TGTGCCAGCAGTGTCGGGACAGGGCATCAGCCCCAGCATTTT
TRBD1	-	TRBV25-1	TRBJ2-3	CASSPGQGWGTQYF	TGTGCCAGCAGTCCGGGACAGGGTTGGGGTACGCAGTATTTT
-	-	TRBV5-1	TRBJ1-1	CASSQANGWGFTEAFF	TGCGCCAGCAGCCAGGCGAACGGATGGGGTTTCACTGAAGCTTTCTTT
-	few	TRBV7-3	TRBJ2-1	CASSLAGQRGGNEQFF	TGTGCCAGCAGCTTAGCGGGACAGAGGGGGGGCAATGAGCAGTTCTTC
TRBD1	-	TRBV4-2	TRBJ2-5	CASSYTPGQGETQYF	TGTGCCAGCAGCTATACTCCGGGACAGGGGGAGACCCAGTACTTC
-	few	TRBV3-1	TRBJ2-6	CASSHGSGLSGANVLTF	TGTGCCAGCAGCCATGGTTCAGGGCTCTCTGGGGCCAACGTCCTGACTTTC
-	-	TRBV6-2/TRBV6-3	TRBJ2-1	CASSPRQSYNEQFF	TGTGCCAGCAGCCCCCGACAGTCCTACAATGAGCAGTTCTTC
TRBD2	-	TRBV2	TRBJ2-3	CASMPGLATDTQYF	TGTGCCAGCATGCCGGGACTAGCCACAGATACGCAGTATTTT
TRBD1	-	TRBV30	TRBJ1-1	CAWRSGTGRVEAFF	TGTGCCTGGAGGTCCGGGACAGGGAGGGTGGAAGCTTTCTTT
TRBD1	-	TRBV6-1	TRBJ2-1	CASGWTGRNEQFF	TGTGCCAGCGGCTGGACAGGGCGGAATGAGCAGTTCTTC
TRBD1	-	TRBV7-9	TRBJ2-7	CASSLGQGYGQYF	TGTGCCAGCAGCCTGGGACAGGGATACGGGCAGTACTTC
-	few	TRBV12-3/TRBV12-4	TRBJ2-1	CASSLAPQDSSYNEQFF	TGTGCCAGCAGTTTAGCGCCCCAGGACAGCTCCTACAATGAGCAGTTCTTC
TRBD2	-	TRBV7-2	TRBJ2-7	CASSPDRRIAGGSYEQYF	TGTGCCAGCAGCCCAGACCGCCGAATCGCGGGGGGCTCCTACGAGCAGTACTTC
-	few	TRBV3-1	TRBJ2-7	CASSQQAQQYF	TGTGCCAGCAGCCAACAAGCCCAGCAGTACTTC
-	-	TRBV12-3/TRBV12-4	TRBJ1-5	CASSAGPIGQPQHF	TGTGCCAGCTCGGCAGGGCCAATCGGTCAGCCCCAGCATTTT
TRBD1	-	TRBV12-3/TRBV12-4	TRBJ1-1	CASRQDREAFF	TGTGCCAGCAGACAGGACAGGGAAGCTTTCTTT
TRBD1	-	TRBV20-1	TRBJ1-5	CSASRTGTGPPQHF	TGCAGTGCCTCTAGGACAGGGACGGGGCCGCCCCAGCATTTT
TRBD2	-	TRBV20-1	TRBJ2-1	CSARDFGLAGGPNEQFF	TGCAGTGCTAGAGATTTCGGACTAGCGGGGGGTCCTAATGAGCAGTTCTTC
TRBD2	few	TRBV5-5	TRBJ2-1	CASSFRLAGYNEQFF	TGTGCCAGCAGCTTCCGACTAGCGGGGTACAATGAGCAGTTCTTC
TRBD2	-	TRBV4-3	TRBJ2-1	CASSQDRLAGLSNEQFF	TGCGCCAGCAGCCAAGATCGACTAGCGGGCCTCTCAAATGAGCAGTTCTTC
TRBD1	-	TRBV6-5	TRBJ2-7	CASSRPGTGNHYF	TGTGCCAGCAGTCGTCCCGGGACAGGGAACCATTACTTC
-	many	TRBV5-1	TRBJ2-6	CASSLFGESSGANVLTF	TGCGCCAGCAGCTTGTTCGGGGAAAGCTCTGGGGCCAACGTCCTGACTTTC
-	-	TRBV27	TRBJ1-5	CASSLRGSFFNQPQHF	TGTGCCAGCAGCCTAAGAGGTTCCTTTTTTAATCAGCCCCAGCATTTT
-	-	TRBV7-9	TRBJ2-5	CASSPSTELQETQYF	TGTGCCAGCAGCCCGTCGACGGAATTACAAGAGACCCAGTACTTC